The sequence of this T cell receptor beta chain was determined in a study of shared clonotypes between healthy human individuals. Profiling relied on immunoSEQ multiplex PCR, and the TCRdb table lists in-frame clones only, not all of them. The data show 2 million to 2.5 million clones, around 95% seen once. A remark on this clone: The germline gene is not matched at one end of the junction; a read error may be the cause.

This CDR3 comprises 13 residues. Germline values: CDR1 SSHAT, CDR2 FNYEAQ (reference sequence). The sequence was obtained from a man aged 18 to 35 in good health. The chain links TRBV7-7 to TRBJ2-7; D ambiguous. Sequenced sample: naive CD4+ T cells sorted from blood. Subset of the sample: CD45RA+ positively selected. The CDR3 bases are TGTGCTAGCAGCCCACTCCGGAATGGAGAGCAGTACTTC. Its protein product is CASSPLRNGEQYF.